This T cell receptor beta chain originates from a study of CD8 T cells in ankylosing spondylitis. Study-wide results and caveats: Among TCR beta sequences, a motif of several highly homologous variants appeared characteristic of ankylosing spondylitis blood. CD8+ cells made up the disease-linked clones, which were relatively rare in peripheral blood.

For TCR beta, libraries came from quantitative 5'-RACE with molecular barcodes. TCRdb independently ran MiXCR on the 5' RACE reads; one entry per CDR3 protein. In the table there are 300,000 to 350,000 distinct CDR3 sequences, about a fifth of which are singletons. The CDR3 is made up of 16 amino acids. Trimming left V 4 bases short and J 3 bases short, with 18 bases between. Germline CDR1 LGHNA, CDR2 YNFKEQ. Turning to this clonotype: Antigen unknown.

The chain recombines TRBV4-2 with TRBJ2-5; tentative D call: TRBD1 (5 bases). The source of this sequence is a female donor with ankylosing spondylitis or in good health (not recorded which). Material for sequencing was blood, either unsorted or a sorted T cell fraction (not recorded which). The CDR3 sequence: CASSLAGLRAEETQYF. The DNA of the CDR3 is TGTGCCAGCAGCCTAGCCGGGCTCAGGGCTGAAGAGACCCAGTACTTC.